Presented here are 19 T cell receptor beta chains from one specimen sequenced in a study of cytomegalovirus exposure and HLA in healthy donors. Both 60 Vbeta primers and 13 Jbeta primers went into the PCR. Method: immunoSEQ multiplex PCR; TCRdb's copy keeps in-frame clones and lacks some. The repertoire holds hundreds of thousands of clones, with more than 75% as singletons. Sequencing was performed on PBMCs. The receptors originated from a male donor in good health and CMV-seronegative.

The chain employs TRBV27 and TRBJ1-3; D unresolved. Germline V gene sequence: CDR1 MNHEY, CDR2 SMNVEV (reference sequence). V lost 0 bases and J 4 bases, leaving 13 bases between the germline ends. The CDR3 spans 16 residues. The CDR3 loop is CASSLSMSLSGNTIYF. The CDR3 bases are TGTGCCAGCAGTTTATCGATGAGCCTGAGCGGAAACACCATATATTTT.

This chain's CDR3 is CASSLNPSADTQYF. The CDR3 region has the DNA TGCGCCAGCAGCTTGAACCCGAGTGCAGATACGCAGTATTTT. The V and J genes are TRBV5-1 and TRBJ2-3, with D unclear. CDR1 is SGHRS, CDR2 YFSETQ, per germline. The CDR3 extends over 14 amino acids. Trimming removed 1 base from V and 4 bases from J, with 10 bases in between.

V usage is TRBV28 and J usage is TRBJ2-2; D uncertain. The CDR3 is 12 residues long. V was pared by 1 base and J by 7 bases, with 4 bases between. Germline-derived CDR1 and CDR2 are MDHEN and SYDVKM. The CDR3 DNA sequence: TGTGCCAGCAGTTTATCAGACGGGGAGCTGTTTTTT. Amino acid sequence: CASSLSDGELFF.

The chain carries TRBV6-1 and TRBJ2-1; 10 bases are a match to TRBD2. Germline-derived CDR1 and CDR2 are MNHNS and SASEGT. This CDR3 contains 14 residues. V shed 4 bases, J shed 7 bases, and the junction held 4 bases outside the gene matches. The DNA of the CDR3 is TGTGCCAGCAGTGTAGCGGGAGGACGGAATGAGCAGTTCTTC. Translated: CASSVAGGRNEQFF.

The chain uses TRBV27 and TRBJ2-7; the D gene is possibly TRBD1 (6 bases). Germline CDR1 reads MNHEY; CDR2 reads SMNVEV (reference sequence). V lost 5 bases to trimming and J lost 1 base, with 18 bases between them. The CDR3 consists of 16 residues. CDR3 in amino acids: CASSTTWGRSSYEQYF. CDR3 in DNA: TGTGCCAGCAGTACTACCTGGGGGCGAAGTTCCTACGAGCAGTACTTC.

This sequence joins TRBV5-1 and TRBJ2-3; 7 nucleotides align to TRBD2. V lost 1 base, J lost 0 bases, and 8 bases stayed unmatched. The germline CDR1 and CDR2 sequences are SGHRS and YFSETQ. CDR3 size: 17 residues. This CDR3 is CASSLSGLAVSTDTQYF. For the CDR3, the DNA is TGCGCCAGCAGCTTGTCGGGGCTAGCGGTCAGCACAGATACGCAGTATTTT.

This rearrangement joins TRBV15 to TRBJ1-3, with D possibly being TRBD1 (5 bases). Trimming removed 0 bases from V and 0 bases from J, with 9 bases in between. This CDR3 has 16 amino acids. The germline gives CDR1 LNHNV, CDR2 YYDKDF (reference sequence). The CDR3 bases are TGTGCCACCAGCAGAGATTTTGGGGCCTCTGGAAACACCATATATTTT. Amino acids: CATSRDFGASGNTIYF.

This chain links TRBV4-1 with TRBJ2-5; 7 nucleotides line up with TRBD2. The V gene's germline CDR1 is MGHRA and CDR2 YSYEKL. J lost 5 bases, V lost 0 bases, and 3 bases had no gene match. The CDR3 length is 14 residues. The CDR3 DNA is TGCGCCAGCAGCCAAGAGGTGCGGGGGGAGACCCAGTACTTC. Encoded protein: CASSQEVRGETQYF.

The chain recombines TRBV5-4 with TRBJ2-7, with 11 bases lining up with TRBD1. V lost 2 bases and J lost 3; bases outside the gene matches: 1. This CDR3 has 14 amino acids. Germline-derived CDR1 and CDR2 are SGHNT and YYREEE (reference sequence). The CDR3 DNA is TGTGCCAGCAGCTTCGGGACAGGGGGCTACGAGCAGTACTTC. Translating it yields CASSFGTGGYEQYF. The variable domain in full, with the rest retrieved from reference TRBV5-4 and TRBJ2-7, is ETGVTQSPTHLIKTRGQQVTLRCSSQSGHNTVSWYQQALGQGPQFIFQYYREEENGRGNFPPRFSGLQFPNYSSELNVNALELDDSALYLCASSFGTGGYEQYFGPGTRLTVT.

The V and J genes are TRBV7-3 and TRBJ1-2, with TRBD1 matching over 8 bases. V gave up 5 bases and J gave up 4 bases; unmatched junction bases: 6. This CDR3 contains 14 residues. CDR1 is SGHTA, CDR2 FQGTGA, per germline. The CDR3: CASSRGQGVYGYTF. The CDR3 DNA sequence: TGTGCCAGCAGCCGAGGACAGGGAGTCTATGGCTACACCTTC.

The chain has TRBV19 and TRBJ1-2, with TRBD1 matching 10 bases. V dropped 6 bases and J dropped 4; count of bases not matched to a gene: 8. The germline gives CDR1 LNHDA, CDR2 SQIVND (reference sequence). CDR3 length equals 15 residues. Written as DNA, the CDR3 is TGTGCCAGTAGAGAGCACCGGGACAGGGGCTATGGCTACACCTTC. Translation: CASREHRDRGYGYTF.

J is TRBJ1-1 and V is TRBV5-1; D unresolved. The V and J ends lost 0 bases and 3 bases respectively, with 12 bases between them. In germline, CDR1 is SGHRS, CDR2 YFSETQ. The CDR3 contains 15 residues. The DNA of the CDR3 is TGCGCCAGCAGCTTGGTGAGACGGGAATACACTGAAGCTTTCTTT. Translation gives CASSLVRREYTEAFF. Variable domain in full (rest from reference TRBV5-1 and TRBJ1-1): KAGVTQTPRYLIKTRGQQVTLSCSPISGHRSVSWYQQTPGQGLQFLFEYFSETQRNKGNFPGRFSGRQFSNSRSEMNVSTLELGDSALYLCASSLVRREYTEAFFGQGTRLTVV.

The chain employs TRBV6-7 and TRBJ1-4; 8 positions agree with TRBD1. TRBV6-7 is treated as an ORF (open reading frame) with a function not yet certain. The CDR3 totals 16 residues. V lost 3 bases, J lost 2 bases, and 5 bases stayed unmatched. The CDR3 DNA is TGTGCCAGCAGTTATTCCAGGGGGCGGACTAATGAAAAACTGTTTTTT. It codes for CASSYSRGRTNEKLFF.

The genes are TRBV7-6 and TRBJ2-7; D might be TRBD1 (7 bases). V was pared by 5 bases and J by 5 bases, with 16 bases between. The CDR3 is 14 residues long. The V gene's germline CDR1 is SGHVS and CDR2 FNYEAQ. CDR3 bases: TGTGCCAGCAGCCCCCAGGGGGGTAGGGACGAGCAGTACTTC. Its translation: CASSPQGGRDEQYF.

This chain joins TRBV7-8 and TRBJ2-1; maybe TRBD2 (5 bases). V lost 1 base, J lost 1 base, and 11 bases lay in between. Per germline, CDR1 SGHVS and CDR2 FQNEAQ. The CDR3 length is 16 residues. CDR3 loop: CASSLGGSPSYNEQFF. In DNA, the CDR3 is TGTGCCAGCAGCTTAGGAGGGAGTCCTTCCTACAATGAGCAGTTCTTC.

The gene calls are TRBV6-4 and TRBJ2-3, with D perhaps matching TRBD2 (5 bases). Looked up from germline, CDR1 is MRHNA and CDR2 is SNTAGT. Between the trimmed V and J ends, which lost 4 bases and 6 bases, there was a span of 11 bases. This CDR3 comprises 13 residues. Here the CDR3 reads CASSVDYSDTQYF. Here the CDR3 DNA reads TGTGCCAGCAGTGTCGACTACAGCGATACGCAGTATTTT.

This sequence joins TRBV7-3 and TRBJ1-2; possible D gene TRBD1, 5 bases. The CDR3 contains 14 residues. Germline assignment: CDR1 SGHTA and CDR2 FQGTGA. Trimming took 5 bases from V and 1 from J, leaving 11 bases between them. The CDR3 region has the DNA TGTGCCAGCAGCCCAACGGGGGATAACTATGGCTACACCTTC. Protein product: CASSPTGDNYGYTF.

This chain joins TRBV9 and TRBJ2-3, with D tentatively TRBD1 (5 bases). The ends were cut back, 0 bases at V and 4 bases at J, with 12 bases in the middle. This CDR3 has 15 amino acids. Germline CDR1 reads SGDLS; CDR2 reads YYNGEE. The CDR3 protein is CASSVDSRGPDTQYF. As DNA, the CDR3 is TGTGCCAGCAGCGTAGACTCAAGGGGCCCAGATACGCAGTATTTT. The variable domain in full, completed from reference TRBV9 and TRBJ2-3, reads DSGVTQTPKHLITATGQRVTLRCSPRSGDLSVYWYQQSLDQGLQFLIQYYNGEERAKGNILERFSAQQFPDLHSELNLSSLELGDSALYFCASSVDSRGPDTQYFGPGTRLTVL.

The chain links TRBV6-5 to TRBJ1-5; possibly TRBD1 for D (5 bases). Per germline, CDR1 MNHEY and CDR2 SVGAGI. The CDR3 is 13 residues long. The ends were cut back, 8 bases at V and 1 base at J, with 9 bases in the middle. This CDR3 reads CASGQGSNQPQHF. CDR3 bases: TGTGCCAGCGGGCAGGGCAGCAATCAGCCCCAGCATTTT.